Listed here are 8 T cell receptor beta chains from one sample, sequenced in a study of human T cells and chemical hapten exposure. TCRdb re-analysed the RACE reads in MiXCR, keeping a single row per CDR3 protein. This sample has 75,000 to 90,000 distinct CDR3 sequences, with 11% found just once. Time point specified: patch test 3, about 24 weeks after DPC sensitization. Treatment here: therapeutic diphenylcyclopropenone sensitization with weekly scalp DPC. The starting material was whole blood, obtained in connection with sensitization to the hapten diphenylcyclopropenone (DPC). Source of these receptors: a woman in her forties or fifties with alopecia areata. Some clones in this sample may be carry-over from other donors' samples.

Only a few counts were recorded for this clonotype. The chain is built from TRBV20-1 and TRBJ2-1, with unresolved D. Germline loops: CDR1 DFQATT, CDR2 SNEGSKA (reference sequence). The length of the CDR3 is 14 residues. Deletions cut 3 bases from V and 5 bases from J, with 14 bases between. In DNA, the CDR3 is TGCAGTGCTAGCGGTTCGGGCGGTCACAATGAGCAGTTCTTC. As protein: CSASGSGGHNEQFF.

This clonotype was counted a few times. The CDR3: CASSRGKNSGRAGYEQYF. CDR3 sequence (DNA): TGTGCCAGCAGCCGAGGAAAGAATAGCGGGAGGGCCGGCTACGAGCAGTACTTC. The chain is built from TRBV3-1 and TRBJ2-7; 11 positions agree with TRBD2. CDR1 and CDR2 from the germline V gene are LGHDT and YNNKEL (reference sequence). J gave up 3 bases and V 4 bases, and 14 bases lay outside the gene matches. The CDR3 has 18 amino acids.

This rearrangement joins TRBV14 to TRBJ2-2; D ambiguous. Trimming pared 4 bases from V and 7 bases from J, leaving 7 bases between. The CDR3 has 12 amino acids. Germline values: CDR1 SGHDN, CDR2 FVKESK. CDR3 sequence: CASSLNLGELFF. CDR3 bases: TGTGCCAGCAGCCTAAACCTCGGGGAGCTGTTTTTT. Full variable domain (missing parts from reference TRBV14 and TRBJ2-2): EAGVTQFPSHSVIEKGQTVTLRCDPISGHDNLYWYRRVMGKEIKFLLHFVKESKQDESGMPNNRFLAERTGGTYSTLKVQPAELEDSGVYFCASSLNLGELFFGEGSRLTVL.

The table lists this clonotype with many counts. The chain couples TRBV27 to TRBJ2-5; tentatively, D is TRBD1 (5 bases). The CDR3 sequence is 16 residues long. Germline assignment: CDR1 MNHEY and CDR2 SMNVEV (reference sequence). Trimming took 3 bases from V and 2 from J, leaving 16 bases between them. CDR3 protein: CASSLGQGSYQETQYF. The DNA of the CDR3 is TGTGCCAGCAGTTTGGGGCAGGGCAGTTATCAAGAGACCCAGTACTTC.

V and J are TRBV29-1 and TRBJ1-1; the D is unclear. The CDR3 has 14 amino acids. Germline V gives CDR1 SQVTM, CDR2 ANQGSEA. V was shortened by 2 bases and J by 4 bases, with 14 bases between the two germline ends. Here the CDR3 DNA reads TGCAGCGTTGAAAACCGTCACGTCCTCACTGAAGCTTTCTTT. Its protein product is CSVENRHVLTEAFF.

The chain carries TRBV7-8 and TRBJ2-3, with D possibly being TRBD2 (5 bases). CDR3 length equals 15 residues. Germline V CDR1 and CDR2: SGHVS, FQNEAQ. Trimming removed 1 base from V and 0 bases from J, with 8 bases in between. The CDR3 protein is CASSLDTGSTDTQYF. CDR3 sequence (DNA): TGTGCCAGCAGCTTAGATACGGGAAGCACAGATACGCAGTATTTT.

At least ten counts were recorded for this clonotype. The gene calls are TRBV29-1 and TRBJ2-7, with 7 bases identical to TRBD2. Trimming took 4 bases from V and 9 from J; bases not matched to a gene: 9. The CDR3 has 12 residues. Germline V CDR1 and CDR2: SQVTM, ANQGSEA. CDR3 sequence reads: CSVGPGGGLQYF. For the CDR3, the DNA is TGCAGCGTTGGTCCGGGAGGAGGCCTGCAGTACTTC.

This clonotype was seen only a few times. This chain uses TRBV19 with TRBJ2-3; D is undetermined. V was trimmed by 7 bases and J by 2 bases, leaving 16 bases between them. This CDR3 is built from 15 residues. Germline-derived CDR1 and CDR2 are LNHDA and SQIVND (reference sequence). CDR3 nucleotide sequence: TGTGCCAGTACCGACGTGGGAAAGGACACAGATACGCAGTATTTT. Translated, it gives CASTDVGKDTDTQYF.